Shown below are 21 T cell receptor beta chains from a single sample sequenced in a study of OX40 agonist ivuxolimab in advanced cancers. Clones were sequenced by immunoSEQ multiplex PCR, and TCRdb holds only the in-frame ones, with some missing. The sample has roughly 56,000 clones, approximately 86% seen once. Material: CD4+ or CD8+ T cells sorted from blood, obtained in a trial of the OX40 agonist ivuxolimab. These receptors were taken from an adult with an advanced solid tumor such as melanoma, head and neck, liver or kidney cancer.

This sequence joins TRBV7-2 and TRBJ2-4, with D unresolved. Trimming stripped 6 bases from V and 1 base from J, with 10 bases between. This CDR3 comprises 14 residues. From germline, CDR1 is SGHTA and CDR2 FQGNSA. CDR3 coding DNA: TGTGCCAGCAGTCTGCAGGCGGCCAAAAACATTCAGTACTTC. Protein sequence: CASSLQAAKNIQYF.

This chain links TRBV19 with TRBJ2-5; TRBD2 might be the D (6 bases). With 1 base removed from V and 5 bases from J, the gap between germline ends came to 11 bases. The germline gives CDR1 LNHDA, CDR2 SQIVND (reference sequence). CDR3 length: 14 amino acids. CDR3 residues: CASSIGLRGETQYF. CDR3 nucleotide sequence: TGTGCCAGTAGTATAGGCCTTCGGGGGGAGACCCAGTACTTC.

This clone has more than one count but fewer than ten. The chain carries TRBV7-2 and TRBJ1-1; 7 nucleotides line up with TRBD1. The CDR3 is 14 residues long. Trimming took 2 bases from V and 5 from J; bases not matched to a gene: 5. Germline V gene lookup returns CDR1 SGHTA and CDR2 FQGNSA. The CDR3 region is CASSLRQGGTEAFF. DNA of the CDR3: TGTGCCAGCAGCTTACGGCAGGGGGGAACTGAAGCTTTCTTT. Using reference TRBV7-2 and TRBJ1-1 for the parts outside the CDR3, the full variable domain is GAGVSQSPSNKVTEKGKDVELRCDPISGHTALYWYRQSLGQGLEFLIYFQGNSAPDKSGLPSDRFSAERTGGSVSTLTIQRTQQEDSAVYLCASSLRQGGTEAFFGQGTRLTVV.

The chain carries TRBV11-2 and TRBJ2-7; TRBD1 aligns across 7 bases. Unmatched junction bases numbered 11, after V lost 7 bases and J lost 5 bases. Germline assignment: CDR1 SGHAT and CDR2 FQNNGV. The CDR3 has 14 residues. As DNA, the CDR3 is TGTGCCAGCACCGAACCAACAGGGGCCCACGAGCAGTACTTC. This encodes CASTEPTGAHEQYF. The full variable domain, its missing parts supplied by reference TRBV11-2 and TRBJ2-7, is EAGVAQSPRYKIIEKRQSVAFWCNPISGHATLYWYQQILGQGPKLLIQFQNNGVVDDSQLPKDRFSAERLKGVDSTLKIQPAKLEDSAVYLCASTEPTGAHEQYFGPGTRLTVT.

This clone was seen a single time. The chain combines TRBV7-9 with TRBJ2-3; TRBD2 matches 9 bases. The CDR3 spans 15 residues. V lost 8 bases, J lost 1 base, and 7 bases stayed unmatched. Germline CDR1 reads SEHNR; CDR2 reads FQNEAQ (reference sequence). Here the CDR3 reads CASSTRLAGTDTQYF. The CDR3 DNA follows: TGTGCCAGCTCGACTCGACTAGCGGGCACAGATACGCAGTATTTT.

The J gene is TRBJ1-1, the V gene TRBV6-1, with D hard to call. Germline V lookup: CDR1 MNHNS, CDR2 SASEGT. V gave up 0 bases and J gave up 5 bases, with 7 bases separating them. This CDR3 spans 13 amino acids. The CDR3 bases are TGTGCCAGCAGTGAAGCTGTGGATACTGAAGCTTTCTTT. It translates to CASSEAVDTEAFF.

The rearrangement joins TRBV6-1 to TRBJ1-3, with 7 bases matching TRBD1. Germline assignment: CDR1 MNHNS and CDR2 SASEGT. The J segment lost 6 bases and the V segment lost 5 bases, leaving 10 bases of the junction unmatched. CDR3 size: 15 residues. For the CDR3, the DNA is TGTGCCAGCAGTCTGCGGACAGGCAGGGAAAACACCATATATTTT. This encodes CASSLRTGRENTIYF.

The V gene is TRBV29-1, the J gene TRBJ2-1, with 7 bases that match TRBD2. Germline loops: CDR1 SQVTM, CDR2 ANQGSEA. CDR3 length equals 14 residues. J was trimmed by 0 bases and V by 7 bases; bases with no gene match: 6. This CDR3 reads CSGERGSSYNEQFF. CDR3 bases: TGCAGCGGCGAGCGGGGTAGCTCCTACAATGAGCAGTTCTTC.

The J gene is TRBJ1-5, the V gene TRBV5-4; D ambiguous. This CDR3 contains 12 residues. Germline V gene sequence: CDR1 SGHNT, CDR2 YYREEE (reference sequence). Trimming cost V 0 bases and J 3 bases, with 1 base left between them. CDR3 sequence: CASSLDNQPQHF. In DNA, the CDR3 is TGTGCCAGCAGCTTGGACAATCAGCCCCAGCATTTT. The full variable domain, with the rest looked up from reference TRBV5-4 and TRBJ1-5, is ETGVTQSPTHLIKTRGQQVTLRCSSQSGHNTVSWYQQALGQGPQFIFQYYREEENGRGNFPPRFSGLQFPNYSSELNVNALELDDSALYLCASSLDNQPQHFGDGTRLSIL.

This clone was seen just once. CDR3 residues: CASNGLSGELFF. CDR3 DNA: TGTGCCAGCAACGGACTGTCCGGGGAGCTGTTTTTT. The chain combines TRBV18 with TRBJ2-2; possible D gene TRBD2, 5 bases. The CDR3 sequence is 12 residues long. Per the germline V gene, CDR1 is KGHSH and CDR2 is LQKENI. Trimming cost V 8 bases and J 6 bases, with 10 bases left between them.

V and J are TRBV15 and TRBJ1-1; 7 nucleotides agree with TRBD1. The trim removed 9 bases at V and 5 bases at J, leaving 15 bases unmatched. From germline, CDR1 is LNHNV and CDR2 YYDKDF (reference sequence). This CDR3 spans 15 amino acids. In DNA form, the CDR3 reads TGTGCCACGACGCCGATCGAGGGGGCGCGGACTGAAGCTTTCTTT. Protein: CATTPIEGARTEAFF.

This clone was seen once. The V and J genes are TRBV9 and TRBJ1-2; the D is unclear. The CDR3 has 15 amino acids. Between the trimmed V and J ends, which lost 0 bases and 3 bases, there was a span of 12 bases. In germline, CDR1 is SGDLS, CDR2 YYNGEE. The CDR3 nucleotides read TGTGCCAGCAGCGTAGGGCCTTCCGGGGACTATGGCTACACCTTC. Residues: CASSVGPSGDYGYTF. The full variable domain, with the rest looked up from reference TRBV9 and TRBJ1-2, is DSGVTQTPKHLITATGQRVTLRCSPRSGDLSVYWYQQSLDQGLQFLIQYYNGEERAKGNILERFSAQQFPDLHSELNLSSLELGDSALYFCASSVGPSGDYGYTFGSGTRLTVV.

This clone was detected only a few times. The chain is built from TRBV11-2 and TRBJ2-1; 8 bases line up with TRBD2. Germline V lookup: CDR1 SGHAT, CDR2 FQNNGV. The CDR3 length is 15 residues. After removal of 5 bases from V and 12 bases from J, the junction contained 15 bases not matched to a gene. CDR3 in amino acids: CASSPMMREENRQFF. The CDR3 nucleotides are TGTGCCAGCAGCCCAATGATGCGGGAGGAAAACCGGCAGTTCTTC. Combining the CDR3 with reference TRBV11-2 and TRBJ2-1 gives the whole variable domain EAGVAQSPRYKIIEKRQSVAFWCNPISGHATLYWYQQILGQGPKLLIQFQNNGVVDDSQLPKDRFSAERLKGVDSTLKIQPAKLEDSAVYLCASSPMMREENRQFFGPGTRLTVL.

The CDR3 spells CASSLASTGELFF. The CDR3 nucleotides read TGTGCCAGCAGCTTAGCATCCACCGGGGAGCTGTTTTTT. The V gene is TRBV7-8, the J gene TRBJ2-2; D is unresolved. From germline, CDR1 is SGHVS and CDR2 FQNEAQ. The CDR3 consists of 13 residues. The V end was cut by 0 bases, the J end by 4 bases, with 3 bases between. Based on the CDR3 plus reference TRBV7-8 and TRBJ2-2, the full variable domain is GAGVSQSPRYKVAKRGQDVALRCDPISGHVSLFWYQQALGQGPEFLTYFQNEAQLDKSGLPSDRFFAERPEGSVSTLKIQRTQQEDSAVYLCASSLASTGELFFGEGSRLTVL.

This clone was seen a single time. The gene calls are TRBV6-1 and TRBJ2-2; D ambiguous. The germline V gene encodes CDR1 MNHNS and CDR2 SASEGT. The CDR3 is made up of 15 amino acids. Trimming left V 3 bases short and J 1 base short, with 9 bases between. The CDR3 DNA sequence: TGTGCCAGCAGTGAGTTCGCCGGGAACACCGGGGAGCTGTTTTTT. It yields the protein CASSEFAGNTGELFF.

V and J are TRBV13 and TRBJ1-5; 8 bases align to TRBD1. J was trimmed by 0 bases and V by 1 base; bases with no gene match: 8. Germline CDR1 reads PRHDT; CDR2 reads FYEKMQ (reference sequence). The CDR3 contains 18 residues. In DNA, the CDR3 is TGTGCCAGCAGCTTAGTCAGGGGGCTGCCCTATAGCAATCAGCCCCAGCATTTT. The encoded protein is CASSLVRGLPYSNQPQHF.

This chain connects TRBV4-2 to TRBJ2-2, with 7 positions matching TRBD2. This CDR3 has 16 amino acids. Germline CDR1 reads LGHNA; CDR2 reads YNFKEQ. V lost 6 bases and J lost 6; bases outside the gene matches: 13. In DNA, the CDR3 is TGTGCCAGCAGTACCCGAGCGGGATCAAGTCCCGGGGAGCTGTTTTTT. Encoded protein: CASSTRAGSSPGELFF.

The chain links TRBV4-1 to TRBJ2-3; 9 bases fit TRBD2. CDR1 MGHRA and CDR2 YSYEKL come from the germline V gene. V lost 1 base to trimming and J lost 2 bases; unmatched junction nucleotides: 7. This CDR3 is built from 17 residues. CDR3: CASSQVPSGAYTDTQYF. CDR3 DNA sequence: TGCGCCAGCAGCCAAGTCCCTAGCGGGGCCTACACAGATACGCAGTATTTT.

The rearrangement links TRBV7-2 to TRBJ2-7; 7 positions match TRBD1. The germline V gene encodes CDR1 SGHTA and CDR2 FQGNSA. V lost 4 bases, J lost 3 bases, and 6 bases stayed unmatched. The CDR3 is 14 residues long. The DNA for the CDR3 is TGTGCCAGCAGCTCCGGGACAGTCTTCTACGAGCAGTACTTC. Residues: CASSSGTVFYEQYF.

The V and J genes are TRBV18 and TRBJ2-1, with 16 bases matching TRBD2. V dropped 0 bases and J dropped 1; count of bases not matched to a gene: 3. Germline CDR1 reads KGHSH; CDR2 reads LQKENI. The CDR3 extends over 19 amino acids. The CDR3 loop reads CASSPPGLAGGPSYNEQFF. The DNA of the CDR3 is TGTGCCAGCTCACCACCGGGACTAGCGGGGGGGCCTTCCTACAATGAGCAGTTCTTC.

The chain employs TRBV18 and TRBJ2-7, with D tentatively TRBD1 (6 bases). Trimming left V 6 bases short and J 2 bases short, with 14 bases between. The CDR3 runs 14 residues. Per the germline V gene, CDR1 is KGHSH and CDR2 is LQKENI. This chain's CDR3 is CASSTSGQAYEQYF. In DNA form, the CDR3 reads TGTGCCAGCTCGACCTCGGGACAAGCCTACGAGCAGTACTTC.